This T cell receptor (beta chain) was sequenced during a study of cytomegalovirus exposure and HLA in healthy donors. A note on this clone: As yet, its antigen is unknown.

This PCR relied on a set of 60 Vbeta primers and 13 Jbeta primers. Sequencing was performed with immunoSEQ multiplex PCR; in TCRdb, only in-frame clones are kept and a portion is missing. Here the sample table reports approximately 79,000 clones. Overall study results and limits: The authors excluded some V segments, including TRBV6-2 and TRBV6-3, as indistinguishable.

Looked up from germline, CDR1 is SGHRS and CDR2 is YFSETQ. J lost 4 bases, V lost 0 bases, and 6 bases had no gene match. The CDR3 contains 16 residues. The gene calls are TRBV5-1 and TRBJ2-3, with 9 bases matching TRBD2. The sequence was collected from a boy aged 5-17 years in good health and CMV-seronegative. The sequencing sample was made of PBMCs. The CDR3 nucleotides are TGCGCCAGCAGCTTGGCTGGGACTAGCTCCTCAGATACGCAGTATTTT. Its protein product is CASSLAGTSSSDTQYF.